The clone carrying this T cell receptor beta chain came up a few times. The antigen is unknown. This specimen belongs to a study of blood T cells in healthy people across ages. Study-wide points: More naive CD4+ cells and higher diversity marked long-lived donors relative to aged donors. The study regarded diversity estimates from one million T cells as underestimates. Any changes in expanded clonotypes were possibly confounded, as donor CMV status remained unknown.

Germline V gene data show CDR1 as SGHTA and CDR2 as FQGNSA. CDR3 size: 15 residues. V shed 5 bases and J 5 bases; nucleotides not matched to a gene: 11. Then a second PCR, running roughly 7 to 11 cycles, was carried out with a sample-barcoded 5' primer and a J-beta primer mix. A template-switch adaptor containing 12 random nucleotides labeled each cDNA molecule. TCRdb ran MiXCR on the 5' RACE reads and lists one entry per CDR3 protein. In the table there are approximately 800,000 distinct CDR3 sequences, 40% to 65% of which are singletons. This TCR came from a man older than 75 in good health. Sequencing input: blood. The V call is TRBV7-2, the J call TRBJ2-5, with 7 bases fitting TRBD1. CDR3 coding DNA: TGTGCCAGCAGCCCCCTTGACAGGGCGAGCGAGACCCAGTACTTC. Translated: CASSPLDRASETQYF.